This entry lists 29 T cell receptor beta chains sequenced from one sample in a study of vaccination effects on CD4 cells after COVID-19. Sequencing used immunoSEQ multiplex PCR; TCRdb keeps in-frame clones, though not all of them. This sample carries under 70,000 clones, around two thirds of them seen once, and the ten largest clones take over 2%. Their specific antigens are unknown. Scientists isolated CD4+ T cells after an approximately ten-day culture period ended. Each participant was administered two doses of either the BNT162b2 or the mRNA-1273 vaccine. Sequencing used CD4+ T cells from PBMCs cultured without peptide, obtained after COVID-19 vaccination. The source is a human donor who received a COVID-19 vaccine.

This chain links TRBV7-3 with TRBJ2-5, with 15 bases identical to TRBD2. Looked up from germline, CDR1 is SGHTA and CDR2 is FQGTGA. CDR3 length: 16 residues. J gave up 2 bases and V 5 bases, and 3 bases lay outside the gene matches. Here the CDR3 reads CASSLGLAGGQETQYF. Here the CDR3 DNA reads TGTGCCAGCAGCCTAGGACTAGCGGGGGGGCAAGAGACCCAGTACTTC.

V is TRBV24-1 and J is TRBJ2-3, with D perhaps TRBD1 (6 bases). This CDR3 contains 15 residues. Deletions cut 4 bases from V and 2 bases from J, with 12 bases between. CDR1 and CDR2 from the germline V gene are KGHDR and SFDVKD. CDR3 protein: CATSDPGQPTDTQYF. For the CDR3, the DNA is TGTGCCACCAGTGACCCTGGACAGCCCACAGATACGCAGTATTTT.

This clone has only a few counts. The chain has TRBV4-1 and TRBJ1-6; D is uncertain. Germline V gives CDR1 MGHRA, CDR2 YSYEKL. Trimming took 1 base from V and 5 from J, leaving 12 bases between them. The CDR3 is 16 amino acids. CDR3 in DNA: TGCGCCAGCAGCCAAGTCAGGACCGCCAATAATTCACCCCTCCACTTT. Its protein product is CASSQVRTANNSPLHF.

This clone has a single count. The chain carries TRBV6-5 and TRBJ2-3, with D possibly TRBD1 on 5 matching bases. V was cut by 2 bases and J by 7 bases, with 10 bases left in between. Germline assignment: CDR1 MNHEY and CDR2 SVGAGI. This CDR3 region has 13 residues. In DNA form, the CDR3 reads TGTGCCAGCAGTTACCGGATGGACAATACGCAGTATTTT. Translating it yields CASSYRMDNTQYF.

In this sample, this clone turned up a few times. The V and J genes are TRBV29-1 and TRBJ2-1; D is unclear. Germline CDR1 is SQVTM and CDR2 is ANQGSEA. This CDR3 spans 13 amino acids. Trimming pared 5 bases from V and 7 bases from J, leaving 15 bases between. This CDR3 reads CSVRAGRLNEQFF. The CDR3 region has the DNA TGCAGCGTTCGGGCAGGCAGGTTAAATGAGCAGTTCTTC.

This chain joins TRBV7-2 and TRBJ1-2; the D is unclear. V lost 2 bases and J 8 bases, leaving 12 bases between the germline ends. The CDR3 is 13 residues long. Germline values: CDR1 SGHTA, CDR2 FQGNSA. The CDR3 sequence: CASSLLVSRGYTF. The CDR3 region has the DNA TGTGCCAGCAGCTTATTGGTATCTCGGGGCTACACCTTC. Based on the CDR3 plus reference TRBV7-2 and TRBJ1-2, the full variable domain is GAGVSQSPSNKVTEKGKDVELRCDPISGHTALYWYRQSLGQGLEFLIYFQGNSAPDKSGLPSDRFSAERTGGSVSTLTIQRTQQEDSAVYLCASSLLVSRGYTFGSGTRLTVV.

Only one count was recorded for this clone. The V gene is TRBV21-1, the J gene TRBJ2-2; the table's D call TRBD2 went unverified against the DNA. TRBV21-1 has pseudogene status. The CDR3 consists of 16 residues. DNA of the CDR3: TGTGCCAGCAGCAAAGGGGGAGGACCCCACACCGGGGAGCTGTTTTTT. This sequence encodes CASSKGGGPHTGELFF.

The rearrangement joins TRBV7-2 to TRBJ2-2; 13 bases fit TRBD2. CDR1 is SGHTA, CDR2 FQGNSA, per germline. J lost 5 bases, V lost 2 bases, and 5 bases had no gene match. The CDR3 is made up of 17 amino acids. CDR3 loop: CASSLSRTSGGTGELFF. DNA for the CDR3: TGTGCCAGCAGCTTATCTAGGACTAGCGGGGGAACCGGGGAGCTGTTTTTT. The full variable domain, in which reference TRBV7-2 and TRBJ2-2 provide the parts outside the CDR3, is GAGVSQSPSNKVTEKGKDVELRCDPISGHTALYWYRQSLGQGLEFLIYFQGNSAPDKSGLPSDRFSAERTGGSVSTLTIQRTQQEDSAVYLCASSLSRTSGGTGELFFGEGSRLTVL.

With regard to this clone: This sample also contains other DNA sequences that code for the same CDR3. The chain employs TRBV27 and TRBJ1-5, with D hard to call. The CDR3 is made up of 13 amino acids. V was clipped by 2 bases and J by 6 bases, with 8 bases between them. Per germline, CDR1 MNHEY and CDR2 SMNVEV (reference sequence). The CDR3 loop is CASSLSGRQPQHF. CDR3 nucleotides: TGTGCCAGCAGTTTAAGTGGGCGTCAGCCCCAGCATTTT.

The rearrangement links TRBV2 to TRBJ2-4; 15 bases align to TRBD2. The V segment lost 5 bases and the J segment 1 base; nucleotides outside the gene matches: 9. Germline V gene sequence: CDR1 SNHLY, CDR2 FYNNEI. This CDR3 is 19 amino acids long. This CDR3 reads CASSPRTSGGAVAKNIQYF. In nucleotides, the CDR3 is TGTGCCAGCAGTCCGCGGACTAGCGGGGGGGCCGTGGCCAAAAACATTCAGTACTTC.

The V and J genes are TRBV28 and TRBJ2-1; D possibly corresponds to TRBD2 (7 bases). The CDR3 consists of 15 residues. The V gene lost 6 bases and the J gene lost 6 bases, with 18 bases spanning the gap. CDR1 and CDR2 from the germline V gene are MDHEN and SYDVKM. CDR3 coding DNA: TGTGCCAGCAGCGAGCTCGGACTAGGGGGCAATGAGCAGTTCTTC. Translated: CASSELGLGGNEQFF.

V usage is TRBV19 and J usage is TRBJ2-7, with TRBD1 matching over 7 bases. CDR1 LNHDA and CDR2 SQIVND come from the germline V gene (reference sequence). This CDR3 is 14 amino acids long. The CDR3 loop is CASSPSDRTYEQYV. The CDR3 DNA sequence: TGTGCCAGTAGCCCGTCGGACAGGACGTACGAACAGTACGTC.

This sequence joins TRBV11-2 and TRBJ2-7, with no clear D. Germline CDR1 reads SGHAT; CDR2 reads FQNNGV. This CDR3 spans 13 amino acids. V was trimmed by 1 base and J by 6 bases, leaving 10 bases between them. This chain's CDR3 is CASSLGGPTEQYV. In nucleotides, the CDR3 is TGTGCCAGCAGCTTAGGTGGCCCAACCGAGCAGTACGTC.

DNA of the CDR3: TGTGCCAGCAGCGAGCCGAAAGTTTCGACAGATACGCAGTATTTT. Translated: CASSEPKVSTDTQYF. The chain uses TRBV7-9 and TRBJ2-3; no firm D call. The germline V and J ends were trimmed by 5 bases and 3 bases, with 15 bases remaining between them. The CDR3 extends over 15 amino acids. Germline CDR1 and CDR2: SEHNR and FQNEAQ (reference sequence).

This chain joins TRBV3-1 (or the pseudogene TRBV3-2) and TRBJ2-5; the D gene is possibly TRBD2 (7 bases). Germline CDR1 reads LGHDT; CDR2 reads YNNKEL (reference sequence). This CDR3 region has 16 residues. V was clipped by 1 base and J by 2 bases, with 14 bases between them. CDR3 amino acids: CASSQVGRGPQETQYF. The CDR3 coding sequence is TGTGCCAGCAGCCAAGTTGGGCGGGGGCCTCAAGAGACCCAGTACTTC.

The chain recombines TRBV19 with TRBJ2-1; 8 bases map to TRBD1. The CDR3 loop spans 13 amino acids. Germline V gene data show CDR1 as LNHDA and CDR2 as SQIVND (reference sequence). The V segment lost 5 bases and the J segment 6 bases; nucleotides outside the gene matches: 3. CDR3 residues: CASSRTGFNEQFF. In DNA, the CDR3 is TGTGCCAGTAGTCGGACAGGGTTCAATGAGCAGTTCTTC.

The chain has TRBV6-5 and TRBJ2-1; the D is unclear. The CDR3 consists of 12 residues. V was clipped by 2 bases and J by 12 bases, with 11 bases between them. Looked up from germline, CDR1 is MNHEY and CDR2 is SVGAGI. CDR3 in amino acids: CASSYPGSGQFF. The CDR3 nucleotides read TGTGCCAGCAGTTACCCCGGGTCGGGGCAGTTCTTC.

V gene TRBV6-5 combines with J gene TRBJ2-5, with D maybe TRBD1 (5 bases). Trimming cost V 7 bases and J 1 base, with 10 bases left between them. This CDR3 region has 13 residues. The germline V gene encodes CDR1 MNHEY and CDR2 SVGAGI. The CDR3 sequence is CASIRQRQETQYF. In nucleotides, the CDR3 is TGTGCCAGCATCCGACAGCGCCAAGAGACCCAGTACTTC.

V and J are TRBV10-2 and TRBJ2-4, with 9 bases lining up with TRBD1. This CDR3 has 15 amino acids. The germline CDR1 and CDR2 sequences are WSHSY and SAAADI. J gave up 7 bases and V 6 bases, and 10 bases lay outside the gene matches. The CDR3 sequence: CASRELGQGTNIQYF. CDR3 nucleotide sequence: TGCGCCAGCAGAGAACTCGGACAGGGGACGAACATTCAGTACTTC.

This clone turned up a few times. The V and J genes are TRBV9 and TRBJ1-4; tentatively, D is TRBD1 (5 bases). The CDR3 is made up of 17 amino acids. V was pared by 0 bases and J by 2 bases, with 14 bases between. CDR1 is SGDLS, CDR2 YYNGEE, per germline. This chain's CDR3 is CASSVASGGMTNEKLFF. CDR3 nucleotides: TGTGCCAGCAGCGTAGCTTCGGGGGGAATGACTAATGAAAAACTGTTTTTT.

J is TRBJ2-1 and V is TRBV4-1; no definite D call. Germline values: CDR1 MGHRA, CDR2 YSYEKL. This CDR3 spans 16 amino acids. V lost 0 bases, J lost 4 bases, and 13 bases lay in between. The CDR3 sequence is CASSQEVAQVYNEQFF. The CDR3 DNA follows: TGCGCCAGCAGCCAAGAGGTCGCGCAGGTGTACAATGAGCAGTTCTTC.

The chain has TRBV7-3 and TRBJ2-1; D possibly corresponds to TRBD2 (6 bases). The length of the CDR3 is 15 residues. V was shortened by 5 bases and J by 0 bases, with 11 bases between the two germline ends. Germline-derived CDR1 and CDR2 are SGHTA and FQGTGA. For the CDR3, the DNA is TGTGCCAGCAGCCTGCGGGACTCCTCCTACAATGAGCAGTTCTTC. It specifies CASSLRDSSYNEQFF. The entire variable domain, with the rest obtained from reference TRBV7-3 and TRBJ2-1, is as follows: GAGVSQTPSNKVTEKGKYVELRCDPISGHTALYWYRQSLGQGPEFLIYFQGTGAADDSGLPNDRFFAVRPEGSVSTLKIQRTERGDSAVYLCASSLRDSSYNEQFFGPGTRLTVL.

The chain uses TRBV30 and TRBJ1-1; no reliable D call. V lost 2 bases to trimming and J lost 3 bases, with 7 bases between them. The CDR3 spans 12 residues. Germline CDR1 and CDR2: GTSNPN and SVGIG (reference sequence). The CDR3 DNA sequence: TGTGCCTGGAGTCCCGGGTACACTGAAGCTTTCTTT. It specifies CAWSPGYTEAFF. The full variable domain, its missing parts supplied by reference TRBV30 and TRBJ1-1, is SQTIHQWPATLVQPVGSPLSLECTVEGTSNPNLYWYRQAAGRGLQLLFYSVGIGQISSEVPQNLSASRPQDRQFILSSKKLLLSDSGFYLCAWSPGYTEAFFGQGTRLTVV.

The V and J genes are TRBV28 and TRBJ1-2; 12 nucleotides align to TRBD1. V shed 4 bases and J 9 bases; nucleotides not matched to a gene: 9. The CDR3 contains 15 residues. CDR1 and CDR2 (germline): MDHEN, SYDVKM. The CDR3 sequence is CASSSRDRGLGSYTF. DNA for the CDR3: TGTGCCAGCAGTTCCCGGGACAGGGGGCTTGGTAGCTACACCTTC.

The chain has TRBV7-2 and TRBJ2-2; possibly TRBD2 for D (6 bases). Looked up from germline, CDR1 is SGHTA and CDR2 is FQGNSA. The CDR3 loop spans 17 amino acids. Trimming left V 5 bases short and J 4 bases short, with 20 bases between. The chain's CDR3 is CASSLRAPAGITGELFF. CDR3 coding DNA: TGTGCCAGCAGCCTAAGGGCTCCGGCGGGGATCACCGGGGAGCTGTTTTTT.

V usage is TRBV9 and J usage is TRBJ1-6, with D unclear. Germline V lookup: CDR1 SGDLS, CDR2 YYNGEE. The ends were cut back, 3 bases at V and 8 bases at J, with 6 bases in the middle. CDR3 length: 12 amino acids. The DNA of the CDR3 is TGTGCCAGCAGCGCTAATGATTCACCCCTCCACTTT. Its protein product is CASSANDSPLHF.

This chain joins TRBV7-2 and TRBJ2-1, with D hard to call. V was pared by 5 bases and J by 5 bases, with 10 bases between. CDR1 is SGHTA, CDR2 FQGNSA, per germline. The CDR3 runs 13 residues. The CDR3 sequence: CASSDRPDNEQFF. The CDR3 bases are TGTGCCAGCAGCGATAGACCTGACAATGAGCAGTTCTTC.

The chain joins TRBV15 to TRBJ2-5; D tentatively fits TRBD1 or TRBD2 (5 bases each). The CDR3 has 12 amino acids. The V end was cut by 10 bases, the J end by 3 bases, with 12 bases between. Germline V gene sequence: CDR1 LNHNV, CDR2 YYDKDF (reference sequence). CDR3 residues: CASAWGKETQYF. The CDR3 DNA reads TGTGCCAGCGCTTGGGGGAAAGAGACCCAGTACTTC. Filled out from reference TRBV15 and TRBJ2-5, the complete variable domain reads DAMVIQNPRYQVTQFGKPVTLSCSQTLNHNVMYWYQQKSSQAPKLLFHYYDKDFNNEADTPDNFQSRRPNTSFCFLDIRSPGLGDTAMYLCASAWGKETQYFGPGTRLLVL.

This clone was seen just once. The chain is built from TRBV5-5 and TRBJ1-5, with TRBD1 matching over 8 bases. This CDR3 has 16 amino acids. With V trimmed by 3 bases and J by 0 bases, 5 bases remained unmatched. The germline V gene has CDR1 SGHKS and CDR2 YYEKEE (reference sequence). CDR3 region: CASSSQTGASNQPQHF. The CDR3 bases are TGTGCCAGCAGCTCCCAGACAGGGGCTAGCAATCAGCCCCAGCATTTT. The full variable domain, in which reference TRBV5-5 and TRBJ1-5 provide the parts outside the CDR3, is DAGVTQSPTHLIKTRGQQVTLRCSPISGHKSVSWYQQVLGQGPQFIFQYYEKEERGRGNFPDRFSARQFPNYSSELNVNALLLGDSALYLCASSSQTGASNQPQHFGDGTRLSIL.